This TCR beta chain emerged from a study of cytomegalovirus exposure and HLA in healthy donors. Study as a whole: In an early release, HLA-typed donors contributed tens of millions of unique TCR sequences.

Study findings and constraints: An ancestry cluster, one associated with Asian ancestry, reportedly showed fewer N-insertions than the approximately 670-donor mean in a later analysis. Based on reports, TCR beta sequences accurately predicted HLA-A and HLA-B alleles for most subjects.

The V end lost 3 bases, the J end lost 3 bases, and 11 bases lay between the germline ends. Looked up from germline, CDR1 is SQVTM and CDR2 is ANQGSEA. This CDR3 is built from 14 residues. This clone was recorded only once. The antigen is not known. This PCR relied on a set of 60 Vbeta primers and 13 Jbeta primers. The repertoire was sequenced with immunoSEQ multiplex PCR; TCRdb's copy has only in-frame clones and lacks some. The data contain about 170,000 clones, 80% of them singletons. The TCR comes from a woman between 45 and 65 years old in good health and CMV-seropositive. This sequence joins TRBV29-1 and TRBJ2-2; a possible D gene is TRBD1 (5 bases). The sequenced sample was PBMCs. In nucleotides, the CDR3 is TGCAGCGTTGATCCAGGGTTGGACACCGGGGAGCTGTTTTTT. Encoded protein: CSVDPGLDTGELFF.